This TCR beta chain was documented in a study of early T cells in non-severe SARS-CoV-2 infection. Germline lookup yields CDR1 DFQATT and CDR2 SNEGSKA (reference sequence). Trimming removed 5 bases at V and 4 bases at J, with 11 bases between. CDR3 length: 12 residues. There are a few counts of this clonotype. Antigen: not known. Each single cDNA molecule received a unique molecular identifier. TCRdb fed the 5' RACE reads into MiXCR, producing one record per CDR3 protein. The sample holds more than 80,000 distinct CDR3 sequences, over 13% seen once. General study findings and limits: Anti-spike CD8 specificities were favored by VDJdb matching, whose results missed private and CD4 specificities.

V usage is TRBV20-1 and J usage is TRBJ1-2, with D uncertain. The source is an adult who was a healthcare worker with PCR-confirmed SARS-CoV-2 infection or an uninfected control (not recorded which). The specimen sequenced was whole blood. Here the CDR3 DNA reads TGCAGTGCTCCTAGACCAAGCTATGGCTACACCTTC. Its translation: CSAPRPSYGYTF.